The sequence of this TCR beta chain was determined in a study of shared clonotypes between healthy human individuals. Study context: The plates for each donor numbered three CD4 naive, three CD4 memory, two CD8 naive and one CD8 memory.

Germline V gene data show CDR1 as PRHDT and CDR2 as FYEKMQ (reference sequence). CDR3 length equals 16 residues. V was pared by 0 bases and J by 3 bases, with 14 bases between. This table comes from immunoSEQ multiplex PCR, and its TCRdb copy is limited to in-frame clones, with some not included. The table records 800,000 or so clones, just over 95% of them present only once. Study-wide results and caveats: Incompleteness in sorted-subset sequencing, despite large depth, was shown by rarefaction. The study drew on few donors, limiting represented genetic and exposure-history diversity.

With regard to this clone: Its antigen is not identified.

Selected positively for CCR7 and CD45RO-negative, naive CD8 cells excluded terminally differentiated effector memory CD45RA+ cells. The clonotype comes from a man aged 25 to 45 in good health. Sequencing input: naive CD8+ T cells sorted from blood. The chain is built from TRBV13 and TRBJ2-5, with D possibly matching TRBD2 (6 bases). As DNA, the CDR3 is TGTGCCAGCAGCTTAGGCACGGGAGTCGATAAAGAGACCCAGTACTTC. It is translated as CASSLGTGVDKETQYF.